These 21 T cell receptor beta chains were sequenced from one sample in a study of kidney transplant recipient with SARS-CoV-2 infection (dated by TCRdb to 2020 to 2023). Data came from an Illumina MiSeq. TCRdb reanalyzed the raw reads on its own, using fastp at Q25 for trimming and MiXCR for clone calling, and kept in-frame beta chains. Every CDR3 protein is listed once, alongside the most common genes and DNA of its rows. This sample lists some 220,000 distinct CDR3 sequences; 29% were detected once. The ten largest clones take up around 6.8% of the sample. Interpreted using the paper, the time point label stands for: pre-pandemic baseline sample and day 111 after first positive SARS-CoV-2 test. Specimen: a blood sample, collected at baseline and on day 111 from a kidney transplant recipient. These receptor sequences come from a male patient between 25 and 39 years old who had COVID-19 and was a kidney transplant recipient. Some T cells seen after a transplant may have their origin in the graft donor.

In regard to this clonotype: This may be a read error, as it is one base from a much larger clone. The rearrangement joins TRBV5-3 to TRBJ1-2; D gene ambiguous. TRBV5-3 is classed as an ORF, of uncertain function. CDR3 length: 16 amino acids. The germline V and J ends were trimmed by 7 bases and 4 bases, with 23 bases remaining between them. The CDR3 bases are TGTGCCAGATCTCCACGAGTGGCGAGAAAGACCTATGGCTACACCTTC. Protein: CARSPRVARKTYGYTF.

Concerning this clonotype itself: With a much larger clone just one base away, this may be a read error. The CDR3 DNA follows: TGTGCCAGCCCACTTGGGGCGAATTCACCCCTCCACTTT. Residues: CASPLGANSPLHF. This rearrangement joins TRBV18 to TRBJ1-6, with a possible D match to TRBD1 (5 bases). Between the trimmed V and J ends, which lost 8 bases and 7 bases, there was a span of 12 bases. The CDR3 runs to 13 residues. The germline gives CDR1 KGHSH, CDR2 LQKENI.

Turning to this clonotype: This likely traces to a read error, being one base from a far larger clone. The CDR3 DNA follows: TGTGCCAGCAGCCCCGCGAGGGGAGCGGGGGGATACAAGCAGTACTTC. Translated, it gives CASSPARGAGGYKQYF. The gene calls are TRBV3-1 and TRBJ2-4; TRBD2 matches at 9 bases. V lost 4 bases to trimming and J lost 13 bases; unmatched junction nucleotides: 17. Germline V gives CDR1 LGHDT, CDR2 YNNKEL (reference sequence). The CDR3 totals 16 residues.

About this clonotype: A much larger clonotype is one base distant, so this may be a read error. The chain employs TRBV6-4 and TRBJ2-2; TRBD1 aligns across 8 bases. The CDR3 loop spans 13 amino acids. CDR1 MRHNA and CDR2 SNTAGT come from the germline V gene. CDR3 protein: CASSRGQEGELLF. The CDR3 coding sequence is TGTGCCAGCAGCAGGGGGCAAGAAGGGGAGCTGCTTTTT.

This clonotype occurred many times. The chain joins TRBV7-2 to TRBJ1-2; no clear D. V gave up 5 bases and J gave up 4 bases, with 23 bases separating them. The CDR3 extends over 17 amino acids. Germline lookup yields CDR1 SGHTA and CDR2 FQGNSA. The CDR3 coding sequence is TGTGCCAGCAGCGTGAAGGGCAGAGACGGAAAGACCTATGGCTACACCTTC. Amino acid sequence: CASSVKGRDGKTYGYTF.

V usage is TRBV27 and J usage is TRBJ2-5, with 8 bases that match TRBD2. The germline CDR1 and CDR2 sequences are MNHEY and SMNVEV (reference sequence). This CDR3 contains 13 residues. With 7 bases clipped from V and 7 bases from J, the junction kept 8 bases outside the gene matches. The CDR3 reads CASKLAGEGTQYF. CDR3 sequence (DNA): TGTGCCAGCAAGCTAGCGGGCGAAGGGACCCAGTACTTC.

Of note for this clonotype: One end of the junction is discordant with germline, which a read error may explain. This rearrangement joins TRBV18 to TRBJ2-7; D gene ambiguous. Germline V lookup: CDR1 KGHSH, CDR2 LQKENI. There are 14 residues in the CDR3. The CDR3 here is CAGSPAATAYEQYF. CDR3 DNA: TGTGCCGGCTCACCGGCAGCTACGGCCTACGAGCAGTACTTC.

This clonotype has at least ten counts. V usage is TRBV7-9 and J usage is TRBJ1-4; D perhaps matches TRBD1 (5 bases). CDR1 and CDR2 from the germline V gene are SEHNR and FQNEAQ (reference sequence). The CDR3 consists of 12 residues. Trimming pared 5 bases from V and 6 bases from J, leaving 7 bases between. The CDR3 sequence: CASSGRDEKLFF. Written as DNA, the CDR3 is TGTGCCAGCAGCGGCAGGGATGAAAAACTGTTTTTT.

Many counts were recorded for this clonotype. The chain links TRBV5-1 to TRBJ1-1; TRBD1 agrees at 9 bases. Trimming at V came to 4 bases and at J to 0 bases, leaving 13 bases not matched to a gene. The germline V gene encodes CDR1 SGHRS and CDR2 YFSETQ. The CDR3 has 18 amino acids. The DNA for the CDR3 is TGCGCCAGCAGCCTGCCACGCCGGGACAGGGACATGAACACTGAAGCTTTCTTT. Encoded protein: CASSLPRRDRDMNTEAFF.

As for this clonotype: Given a much more abundant clone one base away, this may be a read error. The chain couples TRBV18 to TRBJ2-7, with TRBD1 as a possible D gene (7 bases). Germline CDR1 reads KGHSH; CDR2 reads LQKENI. The CDR3 spans 15 residues. Trimming removed 5 bases at V and 3 bases at J, with 17 bases between. CDR3 sequence reads: CASSDGQEGLYEQYF. CDR3 nucleotides: TGTGCCAGCTCAGACGGACAGGAGGGACTCTACGAGCAGTACTTC. Filled out from reference TRBV18 and TRBJ2-7, the complete variable domain reads NAGVMQNPRHLVRRRGQEARLRCSPMKGHSHVYWYRQLPEEGLKFMVYLQKENIIDESGMPKERFSAEFPKEGPSILRIQQVVRGDSAAYFCASSDGQEGLYEQYFGPGTRLTVT.

This clonotype has at least ten counts. This rearrangement joins TRBV6-5 to TRBJ2-5; 12 positions match TRBD2. Germline trimming cut 7 bases from V and 5 bases from J; bases unmatched to any gene: 11. This CDR3 has 16 amino acids. Germline V CDR1 and CDR2: MNHEY, SVGAGI. Written as DNA, the CDR3 is TGTGCCAGCACCAAGCCTAGCGGGGGGGCCGGGGAGACCCAGTACTTC. This translates into CASTKPSGGAGETQYF.

This clonotype was seen a few times. V usage is TRBV16 and J usage is TRBJ1-2; D unresolved. CDR3 length equals 17 residues. Trimming removed 4 bases from V and 4 bases from J, with 22 bases in between. Germline values: CDR1 KGHSY, CDR2 FQNENV. CDR3: CASSPASVVRKTYGYTF. In DNA, the CDR3 is TGTGCCAGCAGCCCGGCATCGGTCGTTAGAAAGACCTATGGCTACACCTTC.

Points on this clonotype: Just one base apart from a much larger clone, this may be a read error. J is TRBJ2-2 and V is TRBV7-9; unclear D gene. CDR1 and CDR2 (germline): SEHNR, FQNEAQ (reference sequence). V lost 7 bases to trimming and J lost 0 bases, with 12 bases between them. The CDR3 runs 15 residues. This CDR3 is CASNLRLANTGELFF. CDR3 coding DNA: TGTGCCAGCAACTTGCGTTTAGCGAACACCGGGGAGCTGTTTTTT.

There are many counts of this clonotype. V and J are TRBV2 and TRBJ2-7; 9 bases line up with TRBD1. The length of the CDR3 is 14 residues. The V gene end was trimmed by 7 bases and the J gene end by 4 bases; junction bases not matched to a gene: 8. The germline CDR1 and CDR2 sequences are SNHLY and FYNNEI. For the CDR3, the DNA is TGTGCCAGCACGCGGGACAGGGCATCTTACGAGCAGTACTTC. Residues: CASTRDRASYEQYF. The whole variable domain, filled in from reference TRBV2 and TRBJ2-7, reads EPEVTQTPSHQVTQMGQEVILRCVPISNHLYFYWYRQILGQKVEFLVSFYNNEISEKSEIFDDQFSVERPDGSNFTLKIRSTKLEDSAMYFCASTRDRASYEQYFGPGTRLTVT.

This clonotype was detected many times. This chain uses TRBV20-1 with TRBJ2-2; TRBD2 agrees at 12 bases. Germline lookup yields CDR1 DFQATT and CDR2 SNEGSKA (reference sequence). V shed 3 bases, J shed 4 bases, and the junction held 6 bases outside the gene matches. The CDR3 totals 16 residues. CDR3 residues: CSARTSGSWGTGELFF. The DNA for the CDR3 is TGCAGTGCTAGGACTAGCGGGAGTTGGGGCACCGGGGAGCTGTTTTTT.

The table lists this clonotype with many counts. The chain has TRBV3-1 and TRBJ2-2, with D unresolved. Trimming removed 5 bases from V and 5 bases from J, with 24 bases in between. CDR1 and CDR2 from the germline V gene are LGHDT and YNNKEL (reference sequence). CDR3 length: 18 amino acids. CDR3 region: CASSALYPISGLTGELFF. CDR3 DNA: TGTGCCAGCAGCGCTCTGTATCCCATTTCAGGCTTGACCGGGGAGCTGTTTTTT.

The chain employs TRBV6-1 and TRBJ2-5, with D perhaps TRBD2 (5 bases). This CDR3 contains 15 residues. Trimming shortened V by 0 bases and J by 10 bases, and 18 bases separated the two germline ends. Germline CDR1 is MNHNS and CDR2 is SASEGT. The CDR3 coding sequence is TGTGCCAGCAGTGAAGCGGTGACGGGGTGGGTGGACCAGTACTTC. Translating gives CASSEAVTGWVDQYF.

This clonotype was picked up many times. This chain uses TRBV18 with TRBJ1-1; TRBD1 aligns across 10 bases. The CDR3 totals 12 residues. Germline values: CDR1 KGHSH, CDR2 LQKENI. The ends lost 2 bases at V and 11 bases at J; junction bases unmatched: 2. The CDR3 spells CASSPGTGEAFF. Written as DNA, the CDR3 is TGTGCCAGCTCACCAGGGACAGGGGAGGCTTTCTTT.

This clonotype was seen many times. The V call is TRBV7-2, the J call TRBJ1-1; 7 bases line up with TRBD1. The CDR3 totals 14 residues. Germline-derived CDR1 and CDR2 are SGHTA and FQGNSA. After removal of 5 bases from V and 3 bases from J, the junction contained 6 bases not matched to a gene. The CDR3, as DNA: TGTGCCAGCAGCACGACAGGGAGGGACACTGAAGCTTTCTTT. This codes for CASSTTGRDTEAFF.

In its sample, this clonotype was seen many times. V usage is TRBV6-5 and J usage is TRBJ2-2, with D uncertain. Trimming took 5 bases from V and 6 from J, leaving 16 bases between them. This CDR3 region has 15 residues. CDR1 MNHEY and CDR2 SVGAGI come from the germline V gene. The CDR3 protein is CASSAAARRAGELFF. The CDR3 DNA sequence: TGTGCCAGCAGTGCGGCAGCAAGAAGGGCCGGGGAGCTGTTTTTT.

The genes are TRBV7-9 and TRBJ2-3, with TRBD1 identical over 9 bases. Germline lookup yields CDR1 SEHNR and CDR2 FQNEAQ (reference sequence). Trimming cost V 5 bases and J 4 bases; bases outside gene matches: 7. CDR3 length: 15 residues. The DNA of the CDR3 is TGTGCCAGCAGCCTCGGGACAGGGCGGTCAGATACGCAGTATTTT. As protein: CASSLGTGRSDTQYF.